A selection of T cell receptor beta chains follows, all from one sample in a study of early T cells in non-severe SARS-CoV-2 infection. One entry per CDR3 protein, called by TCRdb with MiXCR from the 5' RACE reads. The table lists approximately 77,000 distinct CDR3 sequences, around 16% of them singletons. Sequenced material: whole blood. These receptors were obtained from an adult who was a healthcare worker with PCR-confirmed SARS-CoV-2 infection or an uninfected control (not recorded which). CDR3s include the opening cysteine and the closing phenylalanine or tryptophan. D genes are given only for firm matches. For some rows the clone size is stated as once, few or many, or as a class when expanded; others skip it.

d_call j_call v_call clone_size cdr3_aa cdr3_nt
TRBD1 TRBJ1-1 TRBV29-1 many CSVGTGNTEAFF TGCAGCGTTGGGACAGGGAACACTGAAGCTTTCTTT
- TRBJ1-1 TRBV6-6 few CASSYTGTWEAFF TGTGCCAGCAGTTACACCGGCACATGGGAAGCTTTCTTT
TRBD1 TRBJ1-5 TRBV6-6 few CATVPHTRTGQPQHF TGTGCCACGGTACCGCATACCCGGACAGGACAGCCCCAGCATTTT
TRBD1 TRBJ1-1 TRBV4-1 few CASSQGQGGTEAFF TGCGCCAGCAGCCAGGGACAGGGAGGCACTGAAGCTTTCTTT
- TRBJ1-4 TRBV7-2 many CASSGKRETNEKLFF TGTGCCAGCAGCGGAAAGAGGGAGACTAATGAAAAACTGTTTTTT
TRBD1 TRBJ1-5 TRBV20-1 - CSARQDRGQPQHF TGCAGTGCTAGGCAGGACAGGGGCCAGCCCCAGCATTTT
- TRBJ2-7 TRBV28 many CASRRYLRAYEQYF TGTGCCAGCAGACGATACCTTCGCGCCTACGAGCAGTACTTC
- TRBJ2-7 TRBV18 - CASSPGSTYEQYF TGTGCCAGCTCACCCGGATCAACCTACGAGCAGTACTTC
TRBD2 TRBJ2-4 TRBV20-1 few CSARDWVAGGQANIQYF TGCAGTGCTAGAGATTGGGTAGCGGGGGGGCAGGCAAACATTCAGTACTTC
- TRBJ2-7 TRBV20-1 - CSANRDHYEQYF TGCAGTGCTAACCGGGACCACTACGAGCAGTACTTC
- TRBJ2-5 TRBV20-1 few CSARGFEMGQETQYF TGCAGTGCTAGAGGCTTCGAGATGGGACAAGAGACCCAGTACTTC
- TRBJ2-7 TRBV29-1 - CSGREGYEQYF TGCAGCGGCCGCGAGGGCTACGAGCAGTACTTC
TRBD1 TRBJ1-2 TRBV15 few CATSGDRGLGYTF TGTGCCACCAGCGGGGACAGGGGGCTCGGCTACACCTTC
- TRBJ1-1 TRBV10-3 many CAISGETSNTEAFF TGTGCCATCAGTGGAGAGACTTCGAACACTGAAGCTTTCTTT
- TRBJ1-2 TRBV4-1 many CASSPLGLSGRDYGYTF TGCGCCAGCAGCCCCCTGGGACTGTCGGGGAGGGACTATGGCTACACCTTC
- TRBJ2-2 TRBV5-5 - CASSLHGDTGELFF TGTGCCAGCAGCCTACACGGGGACACCGGGGAGCTGTTTTTT
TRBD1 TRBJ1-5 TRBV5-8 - CASSPDRGFHGNQPQHF TGTGCCAGCAGCCCCGACAGGGGGTTCCATGGCAATCAGCCCCAGCATTTT
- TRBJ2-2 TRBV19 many CASSDRAHGATGELFF TGTGCCAGTAGTGACCGGGCCCACGGGGCGACCGGGGAGCTGTTTTTT
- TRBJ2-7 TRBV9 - CASSVDIGVYEQYF TGTGCCAGCAGCGTGGACATAGGGGTCTACGAGCAGTACTTC
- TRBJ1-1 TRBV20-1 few CSAPWGGMNTEAFF TGCAGTGCCCCGTGGGGGGGTATGAACACTGAAGCTTTCTTT
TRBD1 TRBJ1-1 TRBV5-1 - CASSSRDRASTEAFF TGCGCCAGCAGCTCTCGGGACAGGGCTTCAACTGAAGCTTTCTTT
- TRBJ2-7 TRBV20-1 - CSGYQGYEQYF TGCAGTGGATACCAGGGTTACGAGCAGTACTTC
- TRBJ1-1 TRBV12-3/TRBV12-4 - CASTPPRNPEAFF TGTGCCAGCACCCCCCCGCGAAACCCTGAAGCTTTCTTT
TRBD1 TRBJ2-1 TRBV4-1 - CASSQVGTGTPNEQFF TGCGCCAGCAGCCAAGTAGGGACAGGGACCCCCAATGAGCAGTTCTTC
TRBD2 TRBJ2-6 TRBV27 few CASRERGSGANVLTF TGTGCCAGCAGGGAGCGGGGGTCTGGGGCCAACGTCCTGACTTTC
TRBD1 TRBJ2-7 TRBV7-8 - CASSFATGVGYEQYF TGTGCCAGCAGCTTCGCTACAGGGGTAGGGTACGAGCAGTACTTC
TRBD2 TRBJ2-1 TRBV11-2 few CASSLAGGPLENEQFF TGTGCCAGCAGCTTAGCGGGGGGACCTCTCGAGAATGAGCAGTTCTTC
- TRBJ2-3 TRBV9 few CASSDARTDTQYF TGTGCCAGCAGCGACGCCCGGACAGATACGCAGTATTTT
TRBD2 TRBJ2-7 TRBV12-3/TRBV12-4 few CASTRGRTSGGLEQYF TGTGCCAGCACCCGAGGGAGGACTAGCGGGGGGCTGGAGCAGTACTTC
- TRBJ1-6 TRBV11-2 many CASSLKGDSSNSPLHF TGTGCCAGCAGCTTAAAAGGAGACAGCTCAAATTCACCCCTCCACTTT
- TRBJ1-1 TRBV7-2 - CASSSPRGRGTEAFF TGTGCCAGCAGCTCCCCCCGGGGCCGCGGCACTGAAGCTTTCTTT
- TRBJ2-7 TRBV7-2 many CASSLRDKNYEQYF TGTGCCAGCAGCTTACGGGACAAGAACTACGAGCAGTACTTC
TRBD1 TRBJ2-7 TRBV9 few CASSAGGARYEQYF TGTGCCAGCAGCGCAGGGGGCGCGAGGTACGAGCAGTACTTC
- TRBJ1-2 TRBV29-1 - CSAEKGLFGYTF TGCAGCGCTGAGAAGGGGCTTTTTGGCTACACCTTC
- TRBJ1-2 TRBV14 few CASSQERTSSYTF TGTGCCAGCAGCCAAGAACGTACGTCGAGCTACACCTTC
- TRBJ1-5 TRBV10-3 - CAISESGGNQPQHF TGTGCCATCAGTGAGTCTGGGGGAAATCAGCCCCAGCATTTT